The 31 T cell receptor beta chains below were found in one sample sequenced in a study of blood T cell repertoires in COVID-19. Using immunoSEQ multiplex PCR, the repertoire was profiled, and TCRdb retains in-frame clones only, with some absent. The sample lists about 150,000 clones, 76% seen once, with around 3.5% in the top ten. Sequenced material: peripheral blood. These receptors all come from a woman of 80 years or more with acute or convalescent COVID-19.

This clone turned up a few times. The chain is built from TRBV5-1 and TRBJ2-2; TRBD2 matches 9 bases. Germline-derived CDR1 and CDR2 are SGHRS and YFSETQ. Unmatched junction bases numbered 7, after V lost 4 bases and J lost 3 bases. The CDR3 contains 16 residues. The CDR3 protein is CASSPRGGTDTGELFF. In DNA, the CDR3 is TGCGCCAGCAGCCCGCGGGGGGGAACTGACACCGGGGAGCTGTTTTTT.

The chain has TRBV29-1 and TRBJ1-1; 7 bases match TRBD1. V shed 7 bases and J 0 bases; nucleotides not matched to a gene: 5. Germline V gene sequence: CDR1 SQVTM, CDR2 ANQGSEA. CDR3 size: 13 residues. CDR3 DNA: TGCAGCGCGTCAGGGGGTCTGAACACTGAAGCTTTCTTT. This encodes CSASGGLNTEAFF.

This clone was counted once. CDR3 nucleotide sequence: TGTGCCTGGAGTGTCGGCCAGGGGAACGGCTACACCTTC. It specifies CAWSVGQGNGYTF. This sequence joins TRBV30 and TRBJ1-2; TRBD1 is a possible D gene (6 bases). In germline, CDR1 is GTSNPN, CDR2 SVGIG (reference sequence). The CDR3 is 13 residues long. V was trimmed by 0 bases and J by 8 bases, leaving 13 bases between them.

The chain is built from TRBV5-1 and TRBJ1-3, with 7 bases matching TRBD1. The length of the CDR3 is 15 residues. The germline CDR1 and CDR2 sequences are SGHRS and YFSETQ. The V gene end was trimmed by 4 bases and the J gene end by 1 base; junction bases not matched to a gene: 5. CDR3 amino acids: CASSGAGGSGNTIYF. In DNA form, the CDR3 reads TGCGCCAGCAGCGGCGCAGGGGGGTCTGGAAACACCATATATTTT.

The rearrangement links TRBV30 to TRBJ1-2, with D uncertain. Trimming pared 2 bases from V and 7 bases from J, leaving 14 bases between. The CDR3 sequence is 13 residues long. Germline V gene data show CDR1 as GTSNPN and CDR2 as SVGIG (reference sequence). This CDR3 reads CAWSSSPRGGYTF. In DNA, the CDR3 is TGTGCCTGGAGTTCTTCACCACGGGGTGGCTACACCTTC.

DNA of the CDR3: TGTGCCAGCAGCATTCAGGGCTATGGCTACACCTTC. Protein sequence: CASSIQGYGYTF. The chain couples TRBV11-2 to TRBJ1-2, with D possibly being TRBD1 (5 bases). Germline V gene data show CDR1 as SGHAT and CDR2 as FQNNGV. This CDR3 is built from 12 residues. V gave up 5 bases and J gave up 4 bases, with 8 bases separating them.

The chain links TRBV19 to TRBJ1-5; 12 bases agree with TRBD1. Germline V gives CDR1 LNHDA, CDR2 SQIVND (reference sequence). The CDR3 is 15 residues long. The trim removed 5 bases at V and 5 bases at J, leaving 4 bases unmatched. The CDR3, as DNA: TGTGCCAGTAGTCGGGACAGGGGGCAGGATCAGCCCCAGCATTTT. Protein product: CASSRDRGQDQPQHF.

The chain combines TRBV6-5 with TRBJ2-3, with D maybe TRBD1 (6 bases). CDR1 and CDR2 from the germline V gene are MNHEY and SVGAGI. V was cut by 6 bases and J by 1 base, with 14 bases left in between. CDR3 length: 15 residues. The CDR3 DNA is TGTGCCAGCAGATGGACAGAGTTGGGCACAGATACGCAGTATTTT. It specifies CASRWTELGTDTQYF.

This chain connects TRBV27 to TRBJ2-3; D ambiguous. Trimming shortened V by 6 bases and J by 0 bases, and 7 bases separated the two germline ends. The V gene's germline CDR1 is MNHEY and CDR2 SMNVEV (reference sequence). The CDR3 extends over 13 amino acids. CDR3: CASRALSTDTQYF. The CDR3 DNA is TGTGCCAGCAGGGCATTGAGCACAGATACGCAGTATTTT.

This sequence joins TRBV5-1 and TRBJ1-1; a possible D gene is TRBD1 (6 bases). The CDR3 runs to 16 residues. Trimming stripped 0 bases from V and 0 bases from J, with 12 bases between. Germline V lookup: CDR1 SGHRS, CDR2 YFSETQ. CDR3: CASSLAQGSMNTEAFF. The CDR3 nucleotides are TGCGCCAGCAGCTTGGCCCAGGGGTCGATGAACACTGAAGCTTTCTTT.

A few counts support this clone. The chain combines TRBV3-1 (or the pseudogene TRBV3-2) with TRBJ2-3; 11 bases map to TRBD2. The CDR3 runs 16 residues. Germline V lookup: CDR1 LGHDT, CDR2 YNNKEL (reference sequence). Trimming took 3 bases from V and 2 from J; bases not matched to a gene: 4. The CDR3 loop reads CASSHLLAGATDTQYF. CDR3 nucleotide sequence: TGTGCCAGCAGCCACCTACTAGCGGGGGCCACAGATACGCAGTATTTT.

CDR3 sequence: CASGYQAGSTDTQYF. The CDR3 DNA reads TGCGCCAGCGGTTACCAGGCGGGTAGCACAGATACGCAGTATTTT. The rearrangement joins TRBV5-1 to TRBJ2-3; D is perhaps TRBD2 (5 bases). CDR1 is SGHRS and CDR2 is YFSETQ in the germline V gene. The CDR3 totals 15 residues. V was cut by 7 bases and J by 0 bases, with 15 bases left in between.

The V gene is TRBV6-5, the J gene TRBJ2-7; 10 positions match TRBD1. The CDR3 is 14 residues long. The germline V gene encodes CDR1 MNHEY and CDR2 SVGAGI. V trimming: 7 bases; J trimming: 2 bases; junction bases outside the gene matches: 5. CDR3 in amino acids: CASNLGQGTYEQYF. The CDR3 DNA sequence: TGTGCCAGCAACCTGGGACAGGGGACCTACGAGCAGTACTTC.

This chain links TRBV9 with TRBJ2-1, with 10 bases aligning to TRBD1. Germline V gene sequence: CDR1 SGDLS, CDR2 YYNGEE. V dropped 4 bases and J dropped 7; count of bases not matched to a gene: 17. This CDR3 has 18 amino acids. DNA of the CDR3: TGTGCCAGCAGCCGGGACAGGGGCAGAGTTACGGTCAGGAATGAGCAGTTCTTC. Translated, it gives CASSRDRGRVTVRNEQFF.

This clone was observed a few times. The CDR3 protein is CAIAQGESEGYTF. The DNA for the CDR3 is TGTGCCATCGCTCAGGGTGAATCGGAGGGCTACACCTTC. V usage is TRBV10-3 and J usage is TRBJ1-2; tentatively, D is TRBD1 (5 bases). Per germline, CDR1 ENHRY and CDR2 SYGVKD. V was pared by 8 bases and J by 8 bases, with 18 bases between. The CDR3 covers 13 residues.

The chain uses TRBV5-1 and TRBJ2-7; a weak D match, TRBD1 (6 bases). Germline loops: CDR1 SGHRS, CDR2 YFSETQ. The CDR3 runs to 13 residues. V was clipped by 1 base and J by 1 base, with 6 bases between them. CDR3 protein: CASSLTGSYEQYF. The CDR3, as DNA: TGCGCCAGCAGCTTGACAGGGTCCTACGAGCAGTACTTC.

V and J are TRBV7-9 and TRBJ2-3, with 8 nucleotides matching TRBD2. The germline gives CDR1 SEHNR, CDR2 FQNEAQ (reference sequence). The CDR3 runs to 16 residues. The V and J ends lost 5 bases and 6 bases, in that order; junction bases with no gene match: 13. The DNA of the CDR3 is TGTGCCAGCAGCCGTTGGGGCGGGGGGCTGCAGGATACGCAGTATTTT. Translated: CASSRWGGGLQDTQYF.

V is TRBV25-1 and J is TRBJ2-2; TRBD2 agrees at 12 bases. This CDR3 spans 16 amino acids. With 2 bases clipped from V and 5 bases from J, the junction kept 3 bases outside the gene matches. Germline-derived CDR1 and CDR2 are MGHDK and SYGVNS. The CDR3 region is CASSEGGLAGTGELFF. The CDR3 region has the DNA TGTGCCAGCAGTGAAGGAGGACTAGCGGGGACCGGGGAGCTGTTTTTT.

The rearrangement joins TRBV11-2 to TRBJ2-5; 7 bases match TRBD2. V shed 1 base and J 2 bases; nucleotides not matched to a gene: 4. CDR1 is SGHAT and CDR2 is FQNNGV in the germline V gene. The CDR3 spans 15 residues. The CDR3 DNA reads TGTGCCAGCAGCTTAGCGGGGGGTCGTCAAGAGACCCAGTACTTC. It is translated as CASSLAGGRQETQYF.

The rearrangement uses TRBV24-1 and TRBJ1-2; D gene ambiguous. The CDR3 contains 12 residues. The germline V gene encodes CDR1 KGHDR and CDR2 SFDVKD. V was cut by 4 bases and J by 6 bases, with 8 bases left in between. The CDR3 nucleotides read TGTGCCACCAGTGACCCCTACGATGGCTACACCTTC. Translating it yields CATSDPYDGYTF.

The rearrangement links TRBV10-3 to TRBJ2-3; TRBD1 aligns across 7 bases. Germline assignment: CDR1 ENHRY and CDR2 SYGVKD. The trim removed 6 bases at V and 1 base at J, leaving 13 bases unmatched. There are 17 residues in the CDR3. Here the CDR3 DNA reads TGTGCCATCAGGACCTTACAGGGGATGGGGGGCACAGATACGCAGTATTTT. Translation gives CAIRTLQGMGGTDTQYF.

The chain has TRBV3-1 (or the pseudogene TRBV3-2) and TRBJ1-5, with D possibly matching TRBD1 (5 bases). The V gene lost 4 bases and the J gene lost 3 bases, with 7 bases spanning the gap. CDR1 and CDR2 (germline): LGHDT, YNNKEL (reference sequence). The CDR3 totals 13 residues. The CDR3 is CASSRGLNQPQHF. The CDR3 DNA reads TGTGCCAGCAGCCGGGGCCTCAATCAGCCCCAGCATTTT.

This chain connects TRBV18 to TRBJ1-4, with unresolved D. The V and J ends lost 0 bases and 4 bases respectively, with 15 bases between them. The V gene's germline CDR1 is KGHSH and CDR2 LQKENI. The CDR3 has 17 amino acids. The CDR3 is CASSPPGSQVLNEKLFF. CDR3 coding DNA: TGTGCCAGCTCACCACCGGGTTCGCAGGTGCTTAATGAAAAACTGTTTTTT.

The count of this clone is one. CDR3 protein: CASSSMDRGHGYTF. The CDR3 DNA follows: TGTGCCAGCAGCTCGATGGACAGGGGGCATGGCTACACCTTC. V and J are TRBV5-5 and TRBJ1-2; 11 bases match TRBD1. Germline CDR1 is SGHKS and CDR2 is YYEKEE (reference sequence). The junction had 4 bases not matched to a gene; V was cut back by 3 bases and J by 6 bases. The CDR3 consists of 14 residues.

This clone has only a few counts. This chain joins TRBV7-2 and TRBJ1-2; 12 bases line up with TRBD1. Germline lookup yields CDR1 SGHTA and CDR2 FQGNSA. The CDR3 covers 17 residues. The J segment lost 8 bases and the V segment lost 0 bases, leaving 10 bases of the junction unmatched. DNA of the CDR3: TGTGCCAGCAGCTTAGCGGCGGGGACAGGGGGCTTAAAAGGCTACACCTTC. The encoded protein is CASSLAAGTGGLKGYTF.

CDR3 amino acids: CASGGTVGNTIYF. CDR3 in DNA: TGTGCCAGCGGAGGGACGGTCGGAAACACCATATATTTT. The chain uses TRBV21-1 and TRBJ1-3. TRBV21-1 is a pseudogene. The CDR3 is made up of 13 amino acids.

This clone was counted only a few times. Here the CDR3 DNA reads TGTGCCAGCAGCTTAACTGGCGGGGGCGGGATTAAGCAGTTCTTC. Translated: CASSLTGGGGIKQFF. The genes are TRBV5-6 and TRBJ2-1; D might be TRBD2 (7 bases). V was clipped by 2 bases and J by 11 bases, with 20 bases between them. The CDR3 consists of 15 residues. From germline, CDR1 is SGHDT and CDR2 YYEEEE.

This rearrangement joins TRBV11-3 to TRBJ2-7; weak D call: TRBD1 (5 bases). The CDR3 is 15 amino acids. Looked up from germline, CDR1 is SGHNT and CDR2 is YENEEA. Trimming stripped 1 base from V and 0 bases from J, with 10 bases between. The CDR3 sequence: CASSLGLGDSYEQYF. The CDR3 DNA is TGTGCCAGCAGCTTAGGCTTAGGGGACTCCTACGAGCAGTACTTC.

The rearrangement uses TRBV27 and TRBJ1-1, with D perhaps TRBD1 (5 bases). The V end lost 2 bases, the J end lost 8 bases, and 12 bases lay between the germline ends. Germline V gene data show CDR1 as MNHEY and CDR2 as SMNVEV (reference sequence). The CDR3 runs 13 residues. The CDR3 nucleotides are TGTGCCAGCAGTTTACGGGGGGTAGAGGAAGCTTTCTTT. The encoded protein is CASSLRGVEEAFF.

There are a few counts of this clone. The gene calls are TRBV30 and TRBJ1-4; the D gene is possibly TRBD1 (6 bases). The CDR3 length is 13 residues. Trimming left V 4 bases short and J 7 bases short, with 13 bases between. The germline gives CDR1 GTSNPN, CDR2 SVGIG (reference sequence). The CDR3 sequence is CAWMGGGGEKLFF. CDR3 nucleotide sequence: TGTGCCTGGATGGGGGGAGGGGGTGAAAAACTGTTTTTT.

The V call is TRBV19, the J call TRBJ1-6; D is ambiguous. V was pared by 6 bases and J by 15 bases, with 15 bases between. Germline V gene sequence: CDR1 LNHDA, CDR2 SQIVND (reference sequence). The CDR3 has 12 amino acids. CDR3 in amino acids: CASSEKRVSLHF. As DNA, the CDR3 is TGTGCCAGTAGCGAAAAGCGGGTCAGCCTCCACTTT. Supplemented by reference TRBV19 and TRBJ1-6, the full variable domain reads DGGITQSPKYLFRKEGQNVTLSCEQNLNHDAMYWYRQDPGQGLRLIYYSQIVNDFQKGDIAEGYSVSREKKESFPLTVTSAQKNPTAFYLCASSEKRVSLHFGNGTRLTVT.